The rows below give T cell receptor beta chains drawn from one sample of a study of blood T cell repertoires in COVID-19. Libraries were prepared by immunoSEQ multiplex PCR; TCRdb keeps only in-frame clonotypes and omits some of them. The sample carries some 65,000 clones, 90% to 95% recorded once. Sequenced: peripheral blood. The receptors come from a man between 70 and 80 years old with active COVID-19. The CDR3 runs from the conserved cysteine through the conserved F or W. A D gene is named only where the DNA matches it firmly. Clone size is shown for a subset of rows, as once, few, many or a class of expanded clone.

j_call: TRBJ2-5; d_call: TRBD2; v_call: TRBV7-2; clone_size: .; cdr3_nt: TGTGCCAGCAGCCACACCCCGCGAGGGACTAGCGGGGGGGCGGAGACCCAGTACTTC; cdr3_aa: CASSHTPRGTSGGAETQYF
j_call: TRBJ2-2; d_call: TRBD1; v_call: TRBV24-1; clone_size: .; cdr3_nt: TGTGCCACCAGGACAGGGTCTGGGGAGCTGTTTTTT; cdr3_aa: CATRTGSGELFF
j_call: TRBJ2-3; d_call: TRBD2; v_call: TRBV13; clone_size: .; cdr3_nt: TGTGCCAGCAGCTTGGGGGGGAGCACAGATACGCAGTATTTT; cdr3_aa: CASSLGGSTDTQYF
j_call: TRBJ1-2; d_call: TRBD1; v_call: TRBV6-1; clone_size: .; cdr3_nt: TGTGCCAGCAGTGAAGACAGGGGTAACTATGGCTACACCTTC; cdr3_aa: CASSEDRGNYGYTF
j_call: TRBJ2-3; d_call: TRBD1; v_call: TRBV2; clone_size: .; cdr3_nt: TGTGCCAGCAGTCTGGACAGGGGCCTCGGGACAGATACGCAGTATTTT; cdr3_aa: CASSLDRGLGTDTQYF
j_call: TRBJ2-3; d_call: TRBD2; v_call: TRBV27; clone_size: few; cdr3_nt: TGTGCCAGCAGTTTAGTGGGACTAGCGGTCTCAGATACGCAGTATTTT; cdr3_aa: CASSLVGLAVSDTQYF
j_call: TRBJ2-3; d_call: .; v_call: TRBV24-1; clone_size: .; cdr3_nt: TGTGCCACCAGTGATCCCGGTTGGGGGGCAGATACGCAGTATTTT; cdr3_aa: CATSDPGWGADTQYF
j_call: TRBJ2-1; d_call: .; v_call: TRBV7-2; clone_size: once; cdr3_nt: TGTGCCAGCAGCCCCGTCTCCTACAATGAGCAGTTCTTC; cdr3_aa: CASSPVSYNEQFF
j_call: TRBJ2-1; d_call: TRBD1; v_call: TRBV7-9; clone_size: .; cdr3_nt: TGTGCCAGCAGCTTGATGCGGGACAGGGATGAGCAGTTCTTC; cdr3_aa: CASSLMRDRDEQFF
j_call: TRBJ2-1; d_call: .; v_call: TRBV11-2; clone_size: once; cdr3_nt: TGTGCCAGCAGCCCACAGGCTTACAATGAGCAGTTCTTC; cdr3_aa: CASSPQAYNEQFF
j_call: TRBJ2-5; d_call: TRBD1; v_call: TRBV6-5; clone_size: .; cdr3_nt: TGTGCCAGCAGTAACTATGGGACAGGGCCAGAGACCCAGTACTTC; cdr3_aa: CASSNYGTGPETQYF
j_call: TRBJ2-7; d_call: TRBD2; v_call: TRBV5-4; clone_size: .; cdr3_nt: TGTGCCAGCAGCCCGGCCGGGACTAGCTTACCCGAGCAGTACTTC; cdr3_aa: CASSPAGTSLPEQYF
j_call: TRBJ2-5; d_call: TRBD2; v_call: TRBV7-6; clone_size: .; cdr3_nt: TGTGCCAGCAGCTTGTCCGGGACTAGCGTTAGAGCAGAGACCCAGTACTTC; cdr3_aa: CASSLSGTSVRAETQYF
j_call: TRBJ1-4; d_call: TRBD1; v_call: TRBV2; clone_size: .; cdr3_nt: TGTGCCAGCAGTCCGGACAGGGGAATAGTGAATGAAAAACTGTTTTTT; cdr3_aa: CASSPDRGIVNEKLFF
j_call: TRBJ1-2; d_call: TRBD1; v_call: TRBV2; clone_size: .; cdr3_nt: TGTGCCAGCAGCGCCAGACAGGGTTCTAACTATGGCTACACCTTC; cdr3_aa: CASSARQGSNYGYTF
j_call: TRBJ2-5; d_call: TRBD1; v_call: TRBV18; clone_size: .; cdr3_nt: TGTGCCAGCTCACCCGGACAGGTCCAAGAGACCCAGTACTTC; cdr3_aa: CASSPGQVQETQYF
j_call: TRBJ1-6; d_call: .; v_call: TRBV3-1/TRBV3-2; clone_size: .; cdr3_nt: TGTGCCAGCAGCCCCGGACAGCCTTCTGAATATAATTCACCCCTCCACTTT; cdr3_aa: CASSPGQPSEYNSPLHF
j_call: TRBJ1-2; d_call: TRBD1; v_call: TRBV28; clone_size: .; cdr3_nt: TGTGCCAGCAGTTTAAGGCTCCCGACAGGGAACTATGGCTACACCTTC; cdr3_aa: CASSLRLPTGNYGYTF
j_call: TRBJ2-3; d_call: .; v_call: TRBV19; clone_size: .; cdr3_nt: TGTGCCAGTAGTATACCCCAGATTAGCGGTTCCACAGATACGCAGTATTTT; cdr3_aa: CASSIPQISGSTDTQYF
j_call: TRBJ2-2; d_call: .; v_call: TRBV7-6; clone_size: once; cdr3_nt: TGTGCCAGCAGCTTGGGACAAAACGCGAACACCGGGGAGCTGTTTTTT; cdr3_aa: CASSLGQNANTGELFF
j_call: TRBJ2-3; d_call: .; v_call: TRBV13; clone_size: .; cdr3_nt: TGTGCCAGCAGCCCAGGATTCGCAGATACGCAGTATTTT; cdr3_aa: CASSPGFADTQYF
j_call: TRBJ2-5; d_call: .; v_call: TRBV7-7; clone_size: .; cdr3_nt: TGTGCTACCGGGAGCTCCGAGACCCAGTACTTC; cdr3_aa: CATGSSETQYF
j_call: TRBJ2-3; d_call: TRBD2; v_call: TRBV7-2; clone_size: .; cdr3_nt: TGTGCCAGCAGCTCGGGACTAGGGGAGAATACGCAGTATTTT; cdr3_aa: CASSSGLGENTQYF
j_call: TRBJ2-3; d_call: TRBD2; v_call: TRBV4-1; clone_size: once; cdr3_nt: TGCGCCAGCAGCCCACAGCGGGGCGCAGATACGCAGTATTTT; cdr3_aa: CASSPQRGADTQYF
j_call: TRBJ2-5; d_call: .; v_call: TRBV24-1; clone_size: once; cdr3_nt: TGTGCCACCAGTGATCAGGGTACCTACCAAGAGACCCAGTACTTC; cdr3_aa: CATSDQGTYQETQYF
j_call: TRBJ1-3; d_call: TRBD1; v_call: TRBV12-5; clone_size: .; cdr3_nt: TGTGCTAGTGGTAGGGGGCCGGGGAACACCATATATTTT; cdr3_aa: CASGRGPGNTIYF
j_call: TRBJ1-3; d_call: .; v_call: TRBV21-1; clone_size: .; cdr3_nt: TGTGCCAGCAGCAAAGGGGGCCCAGGGGCTAGAAACACCATATATTTT; cdr3_aa: CASSKGGPGARNTIYF
j_call: TRBJ1-4; d_call: TRBD1; v_call: TRBV4-2; clone_size: .; cdr3_nt: TGTGCCAGCAGCCAGACAGGGGTAATTACTAATGAAAAACTGTTTTTT; cdr3_aa: CASSQTGVITNEKLFF
j_call: TRBJ2-5; d_call: TRBD1; v_call: TRBV15; clone_size: once; cdr3_nt: TGTGCCACCAGCAGAGATGGGACAGTTCCCCAAGAGACCCAGTACTTC; cdr3_aa: CATSRDGTVPQETQYF
j_call: TRBJ2-3; d_call: TRBD2; v_call: TRBV9; clone_size: .; cdr3_nt: TGTGCCAGCAGCGGGACTAGCGGGGGCCAGGATACGCAGTATTTT; cdr3_aa: CASSGTSGGQDTQYF
j_call: TRBJ2-2; d_call: TRBD2; v_call: TRBV6-5; clone_size: .; cdr3_nt: TGTGCCAGCAGTTCCGGGACTAGCGGGAACACCGGGGAGCTGTTTTTT; cdr3_aa: CASSSGTSGNTGELFF
j_call: TRBJ1-2; d_call: .; v_call: TRBV25-1; clone_size: .; cdr3_nt: TGTGCCAGCAGTGAACCGGGACTTGAATTCTGGGGCTACACCTTC; cdr3_aa: CASSEPGLEFWGYTF
j_call: TRBJ2-5; d_call: .; v_call: TRBV3-1/TRBV3-2; clone_size: .; cdr3_nt: TGTGCCAGCAGCCCCGTGTCCGGGGGGACCCAGTACTTC; cdr3_aa: CASSPVSGGTQYF
j_call: TRBJ2-2; d_call: TRBD1; v_call: TRBV6-5; clone_size: .; cdr3_nt: TGTGCCTTTGGGACAGGGGCGAGCACCGGGGAGCTGTTTTTT; cdr3_aa: CAFGTGASTGELFF
j_call: TRBJ1-2; d_call: TRBD1; v_call: TRBV14; clone_size: once; cdr3_nt: TGTGCCAGCAGTGCCGGGACAGGACCTTATGGCTACACCTTC; cdr3_aa: CASSAGTGPYGYTF
j_call: TRBJ2-5; d_call: TRBD2; v_call: TRBV7-2; clone_size: .; cdr3_nt: TGTGCCAGCAGCGCCCAGGGAGGGTACCAAGAGACCCAGTACTTC; cdr3_aa: CASSAQGGYQETQYF
j_call: TRBJ1-1; d_call: .; v_call: TRBV18; clone_size: .; cdr3_nt: TGTGCCAGCTCACCAATCGACAAGGGAGGCACTGAAGCTTTCTTT; cdr3_aa: CASSPIDKGGTEAFF
j_call: TRBJ2-1; d_call: TRBD1; v_call: TRBV27; clone_size: .; cdr3_nt: TGTGCCAGCAGTTCCAGGGGGCTGTGGGAGCAGTTCTTC; cdr3_aa: CASSSRGLWEQFF
j_call: TRBJ1-2; d_call: TRBD1; v_call: TRBV19; clone_size: .; cdr3_nt: TGTGCCAGTAGCCAACTCCGGACAGGGTTTGGCTACACCTTC; cdr3_aa: CASSQLRTGFGYTF
j_call: TRBJ2-7; d_call: .; v_call: TRBV11-2; clone_size: .; cdr3_nt: TGTGCCAGCAGCCTAACTGGGCCAAGGCTCTCCTACGAGCAGTACTTC; cdr3_aa: CASSLTGPRLSYEQYF
j_call: TRBJ1-3; d_call: TRBD1; v_call: TRBV19; clone_size: .; cdr3_nt: TGTGCCAGTAGAAGGACAGGGGGCCCTGGAAACACCATATATTTT; cdr3_aa: CASRRTGGPGNTIYF
j_call: TRBJ2-1; d_call: TRBD2; v_call: TRBV29-1; clone_size: .; cdr3_nt: TGCAGCACTAGGAAACTAGCGGGGGGGCCTATAGATGAGCAGTTCTTC; cdr3_aa: CSTRKLAGGPIDEQFF
j_call: TRBJ2-2; d_call: TRBD2; v_call: TRBV7-9; clone_size: .; cdr3_nt: TGTGCCAGCAGCTTAGGGTCTGGGACTAGTTATCCCGGGGAGCTGTTTTTT; cdr3_aa: CASSLGSGTSYPGELFF
j_call: TRBJ1-1; d_call: TRBD1; v_call: TRBV11-3; clone_size: .; cdr3_nt: TGTGCCAGCAGCAGACAGGGGGCTGACACTGAAGCTTTCTTT; cdr3_aa: CASSRQGADTEAFF
j_call: TRBJ1-3; d_call: .; v_call: TRBV27; clone_size: once; cdr3_nt: TGTGCCAGCAGTTTAACAGGTTCTGGAAACACCATATATTTT; cdr3_aa: CASSLTGSGNTIYF
j_call: TRBJ1-2; d_call: .; v_call: TRBV4-3; clone_size: once; cdr3_nt: TGCGCCAGCAGCCAACTACAGGGTACGGGTGGCTACACCTTC; cdr3_aa: CASSQLQGTGGYTF
j_call: TRBJ1-2; d_call: .; v_call: TRBV10-3; clone_size: .; cdr3_nt: TGTGCCATCAGTGAGTCTCGGGATGGCTACACCTTC; cdr3_aa: CAISESRDGYTF
j_call: TRBJ2-3; d_call: TRBD2; v_call: TRBV7-7; clone_size: .; cdr3_nt: TGTGCCAGCAGCACAGTAGCGGGGGGTAGCACAGATACGCAGTATTTT; cdr3_aa: CASSTVAGGSTDTQYF